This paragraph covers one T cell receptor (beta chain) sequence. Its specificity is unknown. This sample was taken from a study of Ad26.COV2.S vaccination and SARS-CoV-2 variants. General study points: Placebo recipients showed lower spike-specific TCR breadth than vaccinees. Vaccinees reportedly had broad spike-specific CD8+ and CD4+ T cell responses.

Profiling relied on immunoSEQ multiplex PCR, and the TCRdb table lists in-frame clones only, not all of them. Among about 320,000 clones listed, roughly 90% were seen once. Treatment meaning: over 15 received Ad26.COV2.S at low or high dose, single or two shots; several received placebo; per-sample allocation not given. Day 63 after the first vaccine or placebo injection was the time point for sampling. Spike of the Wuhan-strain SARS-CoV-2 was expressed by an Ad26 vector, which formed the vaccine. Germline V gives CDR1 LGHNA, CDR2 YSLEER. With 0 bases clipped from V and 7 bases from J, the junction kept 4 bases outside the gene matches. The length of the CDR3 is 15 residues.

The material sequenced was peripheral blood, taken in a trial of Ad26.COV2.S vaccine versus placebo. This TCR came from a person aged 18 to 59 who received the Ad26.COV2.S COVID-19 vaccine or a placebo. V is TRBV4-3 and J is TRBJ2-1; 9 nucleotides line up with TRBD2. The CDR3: CASSQDLTSGNEQFF. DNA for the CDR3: TGCGCCAGCAGCCAAGATCTCACTAGCGGGAATGAGCAGTTCTTC.